The 2 T cell receptor beta chains reported below all come from one sample, sequenced in a study of T cell responses to AZD1222 COVID-19 vaccine. Repertoires were generated with immunoSEQ multiplex PCR, while TCRdb's copy carries only in-frame clones and drops some. The sample lists about 130,000 clones, about 82% occurring once. This specimen was peripheral blood, taken 28 days after the second dose of the MenACWY control vaccine. These receptors were collected from an adult who received the MenACWY meningococcal vaccine as a control.

The chain uses TRBV28 and TRBJ1-4; 7 bases line up with TRBD1. The CDR3 has 16 amino acids. From germline, CDR1 is MDHEN and CDR2 SYDVKM. V lost 7 bases and J lost 11; bases outside the gene matches: 19. The CDR3 spells CASTPSPGQRRGKLFF. CDR3 coding DNA: TGTGCCAGCACCCCCTCCCCGGGACAGCGCCGGGGGAAACTGTTTTTT.

V is TRBV10-3 and J is TRBJ1-4; 8 nucleotides match TRBD1. The V segment lost 10 bases and the J segment 2 bases; nucleotides outside the gene matches: 6. CDR1 is ENHRY, CDR2 SYGVKD, per germline. This CDR3 is built from 14 residues. The CDR3 coding sequence is TGTGCCACGGGACCAGGGGGCACTAATGAAAAACTGTTTTTT. Translated, it gives CATGPGGTNEKLFF.